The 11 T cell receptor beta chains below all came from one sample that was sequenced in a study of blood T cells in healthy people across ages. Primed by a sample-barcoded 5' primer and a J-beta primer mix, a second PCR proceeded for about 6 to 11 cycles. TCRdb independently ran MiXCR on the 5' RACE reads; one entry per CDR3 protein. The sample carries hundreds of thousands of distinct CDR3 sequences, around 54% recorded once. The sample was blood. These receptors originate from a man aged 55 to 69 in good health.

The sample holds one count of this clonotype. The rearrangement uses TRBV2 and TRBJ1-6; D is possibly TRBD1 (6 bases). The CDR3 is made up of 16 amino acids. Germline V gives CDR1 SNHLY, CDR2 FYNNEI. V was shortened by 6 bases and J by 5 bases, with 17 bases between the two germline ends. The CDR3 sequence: CASSPDGTLNNSPLHF. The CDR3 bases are TGTGCCAGCAGCCCCGATGGGACACTGAATAATTCACCCCTCCACTTT.

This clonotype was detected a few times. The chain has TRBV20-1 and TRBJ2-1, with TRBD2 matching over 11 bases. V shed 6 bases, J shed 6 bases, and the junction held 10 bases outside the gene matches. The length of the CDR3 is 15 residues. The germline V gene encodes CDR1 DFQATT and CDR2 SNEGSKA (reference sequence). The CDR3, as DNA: TGCAGTGCGGGTAGCGGGGGGGCCTGGGGCAATGAGCAGTTCTTC. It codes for CSAGSGGAWGNEQFF.

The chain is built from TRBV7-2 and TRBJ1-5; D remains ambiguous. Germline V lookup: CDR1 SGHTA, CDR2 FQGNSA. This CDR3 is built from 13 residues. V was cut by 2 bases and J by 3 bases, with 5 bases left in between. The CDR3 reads CASSLQINQPQHF. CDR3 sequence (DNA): TGTGCCAGCAGCTTACAGATCAATCAGCCCCAGCATTTT.

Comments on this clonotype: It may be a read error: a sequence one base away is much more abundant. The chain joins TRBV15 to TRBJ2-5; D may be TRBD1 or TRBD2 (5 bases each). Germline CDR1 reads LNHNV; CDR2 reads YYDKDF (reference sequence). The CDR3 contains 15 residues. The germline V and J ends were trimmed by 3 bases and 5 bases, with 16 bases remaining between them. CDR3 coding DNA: TGTGCCACCAGCAGGTCCTGGGACCGACCCGAGACCCAGTACTTC. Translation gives CATSRSWDRPETQYF.

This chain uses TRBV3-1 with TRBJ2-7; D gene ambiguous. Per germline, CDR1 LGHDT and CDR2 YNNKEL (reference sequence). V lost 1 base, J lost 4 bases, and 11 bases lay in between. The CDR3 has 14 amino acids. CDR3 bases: TGTGCCAGCAGCCAAGCCGGATGGGGTTACGAGCAGTACTTC. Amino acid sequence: CASSQAGWGYEQYF.

CDR3 region: CSATAQGIYEQYF. The DNA of the CDR3 is TGCAGTGCCACCGCACAGGGGATCTACGAGCAGTACTTC. The chain employs TRBV20-1 and TRBJ2-4, with 7 bases aligning to TRBD1. The J call may be incorrect, as the DNA end agrees better with TRBJ2-7. This CDR3 is 13 amino acids long. CDR1 DFQATT and CDR2 SNEGSKA come from the germline V gene (reference sequence).

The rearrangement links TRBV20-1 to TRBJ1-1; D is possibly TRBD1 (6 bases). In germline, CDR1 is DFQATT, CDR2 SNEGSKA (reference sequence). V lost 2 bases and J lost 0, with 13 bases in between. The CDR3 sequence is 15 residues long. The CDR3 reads CSARQGNLMNTEAFF. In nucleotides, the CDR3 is TGCAGTGCTAGACAGGGGAACCTTATGAACACTGAAGCTTTCTTT.

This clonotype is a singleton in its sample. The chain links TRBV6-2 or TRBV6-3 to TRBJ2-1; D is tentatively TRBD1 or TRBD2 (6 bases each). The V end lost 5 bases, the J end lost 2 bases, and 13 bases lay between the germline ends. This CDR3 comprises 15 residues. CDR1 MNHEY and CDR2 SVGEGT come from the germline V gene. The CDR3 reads CASSRGRLAYNEQFF. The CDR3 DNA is TGTGCCAGCAGTAGGGGGAGGCTAGCCTACAATGAGCAGTTCTTC.

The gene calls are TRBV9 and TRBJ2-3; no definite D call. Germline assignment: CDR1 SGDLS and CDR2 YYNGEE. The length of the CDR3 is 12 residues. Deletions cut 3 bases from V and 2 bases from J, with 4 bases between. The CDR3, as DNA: TGTGCCAGCAGCGGGTACACAGATACGCAGTATTTT. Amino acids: CASSGYTDTQYF.

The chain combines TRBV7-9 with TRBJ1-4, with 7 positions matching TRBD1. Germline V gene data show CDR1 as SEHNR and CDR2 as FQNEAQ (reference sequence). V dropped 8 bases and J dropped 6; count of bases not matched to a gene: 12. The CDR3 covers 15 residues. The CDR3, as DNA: TGTGCCAGCCAACAGGGGCAGGGGAATTATGAAAAACTGTTTTTT. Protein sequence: CASQQGQGNYEKLFF.

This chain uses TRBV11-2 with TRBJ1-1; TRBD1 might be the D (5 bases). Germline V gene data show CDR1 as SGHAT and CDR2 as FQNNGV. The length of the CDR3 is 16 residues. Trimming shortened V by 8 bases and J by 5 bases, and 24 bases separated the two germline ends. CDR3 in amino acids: CASHRQGRESGTEAFF. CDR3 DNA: TGTGCCAGCCACAGGCAGGGCAGGGAATCGGGTACTGAAGCTTTCTTT. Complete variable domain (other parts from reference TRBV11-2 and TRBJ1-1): EAGVAQSPRYKIIEKRQSVAFWCNPISGHATLYWYQQILGQGPKLLIQFQNNGVVDDSQLPKDRFSAERLKGVDSTLKIQPAKLEDSAVYLCASHRQGRESGTEAFFGQGTRLTVV.